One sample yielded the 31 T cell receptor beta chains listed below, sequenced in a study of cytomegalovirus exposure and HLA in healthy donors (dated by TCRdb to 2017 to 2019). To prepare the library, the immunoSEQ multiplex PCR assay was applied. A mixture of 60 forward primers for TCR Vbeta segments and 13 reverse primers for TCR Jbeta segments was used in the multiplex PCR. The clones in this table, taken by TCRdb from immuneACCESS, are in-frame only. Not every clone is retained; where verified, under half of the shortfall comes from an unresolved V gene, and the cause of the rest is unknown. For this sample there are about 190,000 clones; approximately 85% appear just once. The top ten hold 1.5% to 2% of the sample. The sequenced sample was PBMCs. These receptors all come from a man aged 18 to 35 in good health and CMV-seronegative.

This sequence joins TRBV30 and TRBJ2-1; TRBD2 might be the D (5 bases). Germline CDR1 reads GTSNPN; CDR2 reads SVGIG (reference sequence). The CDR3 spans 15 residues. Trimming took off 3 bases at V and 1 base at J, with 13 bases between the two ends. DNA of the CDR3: TGTGCCTGGAGCGGGGTAAGGGCGTCCTACAATGAGCAGTTCTTC. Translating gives CAWSGVRASYNEQFF.

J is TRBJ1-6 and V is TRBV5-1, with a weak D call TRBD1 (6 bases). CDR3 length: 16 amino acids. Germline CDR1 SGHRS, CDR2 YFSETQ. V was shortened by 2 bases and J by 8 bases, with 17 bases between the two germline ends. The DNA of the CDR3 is TGCGCCAGCAGCTTCGCTCAGCGGGGGCGCGATTCACCCCTCCACTTT. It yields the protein CASSFAQRGRDSPLHF.

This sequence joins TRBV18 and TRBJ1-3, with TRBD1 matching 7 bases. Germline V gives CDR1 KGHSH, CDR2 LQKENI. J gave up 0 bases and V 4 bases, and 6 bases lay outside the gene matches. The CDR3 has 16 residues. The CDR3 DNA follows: TGTGCCAGCTCACTCCTGGACAGGAGCTCTGGAAACACCATATATTTT. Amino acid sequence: CASSLLDRSSGNTIYF.

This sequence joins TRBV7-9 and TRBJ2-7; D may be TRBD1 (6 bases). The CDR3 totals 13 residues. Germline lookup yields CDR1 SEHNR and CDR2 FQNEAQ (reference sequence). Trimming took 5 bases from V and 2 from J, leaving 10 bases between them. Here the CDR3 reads CASSTTGAYEQYF. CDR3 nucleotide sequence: TGTGCCAGCAGCACGACAGGAGCCTACGAGCAGTACTTC. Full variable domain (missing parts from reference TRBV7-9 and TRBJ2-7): DTGVSQNPRHKITKRGQNVTFRCDPISEHNRLYWYRQTLGQGPEFLTYFQNEAQLEKSRLLSDRFSAERPKGSFSTLEIQRTEQGDSAMYLCASSTTGAYEQYFGPGTRLTVT.

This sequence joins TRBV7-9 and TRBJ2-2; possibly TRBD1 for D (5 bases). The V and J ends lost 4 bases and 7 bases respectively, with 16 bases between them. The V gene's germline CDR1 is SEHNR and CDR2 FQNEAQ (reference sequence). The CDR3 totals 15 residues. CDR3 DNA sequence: TGTGCCAGCAGCTCCACCGCCGCAGGGATCGGGGAGCTGTTTTTT. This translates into CASSSTAAGIGELFF.

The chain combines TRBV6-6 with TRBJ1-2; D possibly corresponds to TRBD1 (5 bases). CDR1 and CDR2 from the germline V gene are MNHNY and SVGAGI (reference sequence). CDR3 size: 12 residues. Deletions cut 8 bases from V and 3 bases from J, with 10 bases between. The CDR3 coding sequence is TGTGCCAGCGCGGTACAGGACTATGGCTACACCTTC. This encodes CASAVQDYGYTF.

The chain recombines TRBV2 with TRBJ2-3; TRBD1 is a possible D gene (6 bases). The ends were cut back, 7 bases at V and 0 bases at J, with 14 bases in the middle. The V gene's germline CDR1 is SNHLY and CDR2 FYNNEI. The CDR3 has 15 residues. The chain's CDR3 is CASTPQGLSTDTQYF. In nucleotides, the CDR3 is TGTGCCAGCACCCCCCAGGGGCTTAGCACAGATACGCAGTATTTT.

The CDR3 sequence is CASRAHPPRGGNTEAFF. The CDR3 DNA reads as TGTGCCAGTAGAGCCCATCCGCCCAGGGGTGGAAACACTGAAGCTTTCTTT. This rearrangement joins TRBV19 to TRBJ1-1, with D perhaps TRBD1 (6 bases). Looked up from germline, CDR1 is LNHDA and CDR2 is SQIVND (reference sequence). The V end was cut by 6 bases, the J end by 2 bases, with 22 bases between. This CDR3 comprises 17 residues.

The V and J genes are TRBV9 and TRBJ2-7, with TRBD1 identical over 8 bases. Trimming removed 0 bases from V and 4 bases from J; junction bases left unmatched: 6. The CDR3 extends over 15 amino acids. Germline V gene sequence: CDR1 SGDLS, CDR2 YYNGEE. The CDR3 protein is CASSVAETGEYEQYF. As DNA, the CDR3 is TGTGCCAGCAGCGTAGCGGAGACAGGGGAGTACGAGCAGTACTTC.

The CDR3: CASSLTGGPPHTEAFF. In nucleotides, the CDR3 is TGCGCCAGCAGCTTGACAGGGGGCCCCCCCCACACTGAAGCTTTCTTT. The chain is built from TRBV5-1 and TRBJ1-1; TRBD1 matches 9 bases. With V trimmed by 1 base and J by 3 bases, 7 bases remained unmatched. The CDR3 extends over 16 amino acids. Looked up from germline, CDR1 is SGHRS and CDR2 is YFSETQ.

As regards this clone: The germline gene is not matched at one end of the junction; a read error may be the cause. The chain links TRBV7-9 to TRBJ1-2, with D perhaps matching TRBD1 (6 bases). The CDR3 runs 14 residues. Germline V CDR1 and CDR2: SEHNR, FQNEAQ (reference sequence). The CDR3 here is CSSSLGGLDYGYTF. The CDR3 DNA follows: TGTTCCAGCAGCTTAGGGGGGCTGGACTATGGCTACACCTTC.

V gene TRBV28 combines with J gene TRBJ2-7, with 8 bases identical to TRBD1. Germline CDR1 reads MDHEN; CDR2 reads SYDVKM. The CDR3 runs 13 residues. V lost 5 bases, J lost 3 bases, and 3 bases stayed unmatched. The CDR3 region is CASSLQGGYEQYF. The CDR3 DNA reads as TGTGCCAGCAGTCTACAGGGGGGCTACGAGCAGTACTTC.

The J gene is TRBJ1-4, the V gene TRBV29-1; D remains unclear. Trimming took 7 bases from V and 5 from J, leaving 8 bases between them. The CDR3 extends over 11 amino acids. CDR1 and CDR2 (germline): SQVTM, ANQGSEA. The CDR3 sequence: CSARRNEKLFF. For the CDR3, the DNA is TGCAGCGCCCGCCGGAATGAAAAACTGTTTTTT.

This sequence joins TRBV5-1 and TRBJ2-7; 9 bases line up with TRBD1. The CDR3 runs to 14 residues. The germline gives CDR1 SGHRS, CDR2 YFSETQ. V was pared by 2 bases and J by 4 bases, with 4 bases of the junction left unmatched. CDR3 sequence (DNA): TGCGCCAGCAGCTTTACAGGGGGCGAGTACGAGCAGTACTTC. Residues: CASSFTGGEYEQYF.

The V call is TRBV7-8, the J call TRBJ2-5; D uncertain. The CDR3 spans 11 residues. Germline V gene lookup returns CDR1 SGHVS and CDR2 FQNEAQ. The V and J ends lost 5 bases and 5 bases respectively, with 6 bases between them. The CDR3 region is CASSQRETQYF. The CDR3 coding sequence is TGTGCCAGCAGCCAACGGGAGACCCAGTACTTC.

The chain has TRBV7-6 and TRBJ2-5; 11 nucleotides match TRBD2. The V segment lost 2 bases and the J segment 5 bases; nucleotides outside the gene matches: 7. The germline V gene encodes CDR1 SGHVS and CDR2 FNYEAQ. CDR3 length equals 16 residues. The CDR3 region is CASSLSASGGRETQYF. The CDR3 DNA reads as TGTGCCAGCAGCTTATCGGCTAGCGGGGGGAGGGAGACCCAGTACTTC.

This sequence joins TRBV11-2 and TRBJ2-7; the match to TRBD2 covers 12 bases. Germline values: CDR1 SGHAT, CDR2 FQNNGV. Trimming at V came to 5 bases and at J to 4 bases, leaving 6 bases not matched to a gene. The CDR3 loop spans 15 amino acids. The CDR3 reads CASSLGTSGYYEQYF. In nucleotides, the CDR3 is TGTGCCAGCAGCCTGGGGACTAGCGGGTATTACGAGCAGTACTTC.

The CDR3 nucleotides are TGTGCCAGCAGTTACCTCGGGACAAGAGATTACGAGCAGTACTTC. Translating it yields CASSYLGTRDYEQYF. V is TRBV6-6 and J is TRBJ2-7; D is perhaps TRBD1 (6 bases). CDR3 length: 15 amino acids. CDR1 and CDR2 from the germline V gene are MNHNY and SVGAGI (reference sequence). The V end lost 2 bases, the J end lost 4 bases, and 15 bases lay between the germline ends.

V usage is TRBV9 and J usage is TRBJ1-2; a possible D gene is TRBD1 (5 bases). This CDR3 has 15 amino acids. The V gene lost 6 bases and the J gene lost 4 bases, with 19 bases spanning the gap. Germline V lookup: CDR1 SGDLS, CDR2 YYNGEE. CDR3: CASTSEAGGVYGYTF. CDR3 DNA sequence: TGTGCCAGCACCTCGGAGGCCGGAGGGGTCTATGGCTACACCTTC.

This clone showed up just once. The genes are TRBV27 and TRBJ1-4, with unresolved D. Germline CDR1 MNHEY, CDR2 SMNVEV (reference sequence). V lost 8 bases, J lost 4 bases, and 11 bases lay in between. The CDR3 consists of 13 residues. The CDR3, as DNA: TGTGCCAGCTCAGGCAGCTTTAATGAAAAACTGTTTTTT. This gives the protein CASSGSFNEKLFF.

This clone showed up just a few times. The CDR3 coding sequence is TGTGCCAGCAGTGAACCAGGGGACAATCAGCCCCAGCATTTT. This sequence encodes CASSEPGDNQPQHF. This chain links TRBV25-1 with TRBJ1-5; perhaps TRBD1 as D (6 bases). Trimming stripped 2 bases from V and 3 bases from J, with 8 bases between. The CDR3 has 14 residues. CDR1 MGHDK and CDR2 SYGVNS come from the germline V gene.

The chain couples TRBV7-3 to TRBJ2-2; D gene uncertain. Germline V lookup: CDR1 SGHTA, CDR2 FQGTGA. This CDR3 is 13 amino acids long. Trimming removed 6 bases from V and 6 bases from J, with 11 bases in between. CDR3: CASSIDGSGELFF. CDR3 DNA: TGTGCCAGCAGTATTGACGGGTCCGGGGAGCTGTTTTTT.

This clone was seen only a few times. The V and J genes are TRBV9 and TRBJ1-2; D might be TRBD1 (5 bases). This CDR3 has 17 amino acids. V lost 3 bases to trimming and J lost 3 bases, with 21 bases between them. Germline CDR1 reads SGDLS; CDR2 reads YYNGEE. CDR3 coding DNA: TGTGCCAGCAGCGCATCCACCAGGGAGGTATGGGACTATGGCTACACCTTC. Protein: CASSASTREVWDYGYTF.

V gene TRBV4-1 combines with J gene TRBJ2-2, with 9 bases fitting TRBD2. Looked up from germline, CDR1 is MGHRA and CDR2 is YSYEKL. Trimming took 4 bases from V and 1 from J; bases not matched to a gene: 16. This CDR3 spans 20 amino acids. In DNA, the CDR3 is TGCGCCAGCAGCCTCAAGCGAGGAATCCGACTAGCGGAGAACACCGGGGAGCTGTTTTTT. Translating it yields CASSLKRGIRLAENTGELFF.

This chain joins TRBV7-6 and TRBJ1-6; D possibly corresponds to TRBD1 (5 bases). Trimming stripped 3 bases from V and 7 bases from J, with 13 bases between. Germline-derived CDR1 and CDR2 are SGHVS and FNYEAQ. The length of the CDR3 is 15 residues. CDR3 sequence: CASSLTAGGNSPLHF. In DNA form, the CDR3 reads TGTGCCAGCAGCTTGACGGCGGGGGGAAATTCACCCCTCCACTTT.

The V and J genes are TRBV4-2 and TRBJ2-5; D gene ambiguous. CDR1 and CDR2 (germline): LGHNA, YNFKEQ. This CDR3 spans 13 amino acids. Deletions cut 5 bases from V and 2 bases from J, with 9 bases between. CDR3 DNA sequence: TGTGCCAGCAGCAACAGCTTTCAAGAGACCCAGTACTTC. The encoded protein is CASSNSFQETQYF.

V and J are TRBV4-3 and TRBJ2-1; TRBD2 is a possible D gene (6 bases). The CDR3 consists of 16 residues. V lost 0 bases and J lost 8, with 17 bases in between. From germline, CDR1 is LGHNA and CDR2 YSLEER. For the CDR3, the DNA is TGCGCCAGCAGCCAAGAAGGTCTAGCCGGGAGAGATGAGCAGTTCTTC. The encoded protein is CASSQEGLAGRDEQFF.

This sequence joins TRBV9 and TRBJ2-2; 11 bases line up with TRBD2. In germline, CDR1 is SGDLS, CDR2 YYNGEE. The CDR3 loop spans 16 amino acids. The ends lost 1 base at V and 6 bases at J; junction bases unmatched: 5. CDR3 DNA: TGTGCCAGCAGCGTAATAACTAGCGGGAGTGCCGGGGAGCTGTTTTTT. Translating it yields CASSVITSGSAGELFF.

Here the CDR3 reads CASSYGQGNNEQFF. CDR3 in DNA: TGTGCCAGCAGTTATGGACAGGGCAACAATGAGCAGTTCTTC. V is TRBV6-5 and J is TRBJ2-1; TRBD1 aligns across 8 bases. The germline V gene has CDR1 MNHEY and CDR2 SVGAGI. The ends lost 3 bases at V and 5 bases at J; junction bases unmatched: 3. This CDR3 spans 14 amino acids.

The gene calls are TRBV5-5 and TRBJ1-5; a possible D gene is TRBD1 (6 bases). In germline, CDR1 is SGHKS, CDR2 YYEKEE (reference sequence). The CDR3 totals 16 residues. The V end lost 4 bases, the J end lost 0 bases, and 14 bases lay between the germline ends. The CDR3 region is CASSPGGGGSNQPQHF. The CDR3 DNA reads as TGTGCCAGCAGCCCGGGGGGAGGGGGTAGCAATCAGCCCCAGCATTTT.

CDR3 loop: CASSSGLVGETQYF. The DNA for the CDR3 is TGTGCCAGCAGCTCCGGACTAGTTGGAGAGACCCAGTACTTC. The V and J genes are TRBV13 and TRBJ2-5; 7 bases agree with TRBD2. Unmatched junction bases numbered 6, after V lost 4 bases and J lost 4 bases. The CDR3 spans 14 residues. The germline gives CDR1 PRHDT, CDR2 FYEKMQ (reference sequence).